This T cell receptor (beta chain) originates from a study of shared clonotypes between healthy human individuals. Study-wide background: Sampling drew on donors who were a couple of women and a few men aged 18 to 49.

CDR1 and CDR2 (germline): SGHRS, YFSETQ. The CDR3 sequence is 16 residues long. V shed 0 bases and J 7 bases; nucleotides not matched to a gene: 8. Overall study results and limits: The naive CD4 repertoires of a handful of donors were compared, and around 4.9% of clonotypes were shared. Relative to clonotypes present in all four donors, those not shared had lower generation probabilities.

Sequencing used immunoSEQ multiplex PCR; TCRdb keeps in-frame clones, though not all of them. This sample yields roughly 1.5 million clones, of which roughly 98% are seen a single time; 0.4% to 0.45% belongs to the top ten. There were only Caucasian adults among the donors, and all lived in Nashville, Tennessee. Comment on this clone: Its antigen is undetermined.

Source material: naive CD4+ T cells sorted from blood. Noted subset: CD45RA+ positively selected. The TCR sequence derives from a young man in good health. The chain couples TRBV5-1 to TRBJ2-1; 9 positions match TRBD2. CDR3 amino acids: CASSLEGGRVWNEQFF. The CDR3 DNA follows: TGCGCCAGCAGCTTGGAGGGCGGGAGGGTTTGGAATGAGCAGTTCTTC.